This T cell receptor beta chain originates from a study of blood T cell repertoires in COVID-19 (dated by TCRdb to about 2020). About the study as a whole: Samples from collaborators originated in the United States, Italy and Spain and spanned both the acute and convalescent phases of COVID-19. The prospective study material was composed of cDNA or gDNA derived from T cells, B-cell-depleted T cells, or PBMCs. The dataset comprised deeply sampled blood TCRbeta repertoires from subjects exposed to, actively infected with, or recovered from COVID-19. A freely available public database, intended as a resource for researchers studying the immune response to SARS-CoV-2, is where the repertoires were released. The samples were drawn from two sources: the first 160 participants of the ongoing ImmuneRACE study, and 950 to 1,500 subjects contributed by 6 global collaborators. A de-identified subject ID, COVID-19 status, age in years and sex were almost always included in the sample metadata. Where HLA class I and class II types were available, the types were taken from metadata supplied by the sample provider, not from assay-based typing. Broad study findings and their caveats: The amount of clinical and demographic metadata varied by source and participant and was provided uncurated.

TCRbeta CDR3 regions were amplified from genomic DNA using the immunoSEQ Assay, a bias-controlled multiplex PCR. The paper's processing steps were these. The number of nucleated cells in each sample was estimated from the amplification of reference gene primers within the assay. Sequence reads were collapsed and filtered to measure the absolute abundance of every unique TCRbeta CDR3 rearrangement. For each sample, productive Simpson clonality was calculated as the square root of Simpson's diversity index across productive rearrangements. Held by TCRdb, this immuneACCESS table contains in-frame sequences only and omits some clones. Under half of the omission traces to an unresolved V gene where checked; the cause of the rest is unknown. That table furnishes V, J and clone size, whereas the DNA furnished D and trimming. The sample contains approximately 360,000 clones, roughly 90% of them found a single time. Of the sample, 0.95% to 1% is held by the ten largest clones.

Notes on this clone: Its antigen is unknown. No per-base quality is available; no much larger clone lies one base away.

In the prospective study, participants were roughly 18 to 100 years old, resided in fewer than 25 geographic areas of the United States, and were enrolled through a virtual design. In the prospective study, cohorts were assigned on the basis of participant-reported clinical history obtained from a screening survey and a study questionnaire. Mobile phlebotomists in the prospective study collected whole blood, serum and a nasopharyngeal or oropharyngeal swab from every participant. Prospective study participants could optionally give additional blood draws and questionnaires over an approximately 2-month period. Prospective study blood samples were shipped either frozen or at room temperature before DNA extraction. In the germline V gene, CDR1 corresponds to SGHDT and CDR2 to YYEEEE. From V the trimming removes 4 bases and from J it removes 5 bases, while the gene matches leave 6 bases of the junction unaccounted for. The CDR3, from cysteine to phenylalanine, totals 14 residues. Only CDR3 DNA is held: 42 bases, read in frame from base 1.

The sequence is built from TRBV5-6 and TRBJ2-1, and 7 junctional nucleotides match TRBD1. The sample was PBMCs or T cells enriched from blood (not recorded which). The sequence derives from a woman in her twenties or thirties with acute COVID-19. The DNA sequence is TGTGCCAGCAGCATGCGGACAGGAGACAATGAGCAGTTCTTC. It encodes CASSMRTGDNEQFF.